A selection of T cell receptor beta chains follows, all from one sample in a study of metastatic and nonmetastatic thyroid tumors. TCRdb redid the clone calls on the PCR reads using MiXCR. Among about 11,000 clones listed, more than 35% were seen once. The sample was tumor tissue. The receptors were sampled from a female donor with papillary thyroid cancer or a benign thyroid nodule (not recorded which). Some clones in this sample may be carry-over from other donors' samples. The CDR3 runs from the conserved cysteine through the conserved F or W. A D gene is named only where the DNA matches it firmly. Only part of the rows carry a size: once, few, many, or a class if the clone is expanded.

size	D	length	V	J	DNA	CDR3
few	-	15	TRBV6-6	TRBJ2-3	TGTGCCAGCAGTCATCGAGGGACCAGCACAGATACGCAGTATTTT	CASSHRGTSTDTQYF
few	TRBD2	17	TRBV6-2/TRBV6-3	TRBJ2-1	TGTGCCAGCAGTTACTCGGGAACTAGCGGGAGGGCGGATGAGCAGTTCTTC	CASSYSGTSGRADEQFF
-	TRBD2	17	TRBV13	TRBJ2-7	TGTGCCAGCAGCCCACAGGTTCGTGCGGGAGGATTCTACGAGCAGTACTTC	CASSPQVRAGGFYEQYF
once	-	16	TRBV5-1	TRBJ2-2	TGCGCCAGCAGCTTAATATGGGGAAAACCCAACGGGGAGCTGTTTTTT	CASSLIWGKPNGELFF
few	TRBD1	15	TRBV6-1	TRBJ1-6	TGTGCCAGCAGTGGACAACAGGGGGCGGATTCACCCCTCCACTTT	CASSGQQGADSPLHF
few	-	12	TRBV28	TRBJ2-7	TGTGCCAGCAGTTTAGTCGGGTACGAGCAGTACTTC	CASSLVGYEQYF
-	-	16	TRBV19	TRBJ1-1	TGTGCCAGTATAAAGTACTTTGGGGAAGAGAACACTGAAGCTTTCTTT	CASIKYFGEENTEAFF
-	-	16	TRBV12-3/TRBV12-4	TRBJ1-2	TGTGCCAGCAGTTTGGGCGGCCACAGGAGGGGCTATGTCTACACCTTC	CASSLGGHRRGYVYTF
once	-	17	TRBV6-2/TRBV6-3	TRBJ1-1	TGTGCCAGCAGTTACTGCATGGTGGATAGGGGCTTCACTGAAGCTTTCTTT	CASSYCMVDRGFTEAFF
few	TRBD1	15	TRBV6-2/TRBV6-3	TRBJ1-2	TGTGCCAGCAGTGAGCTCGGACAGGGGAACTATGGCTACACCTTC	CASSELGQGNYGYTF
-	-	13	TRBV11-2	TRBJ2-7	TGTGCCAGCAGCTTAGATCGGCCTAACGAGCAGTACTTC	CASSLDRPNEQYF
-	-	14	TRBV3-1	TRBJ1-1	TGTGCCAGCAGCCAAGGAGGCCATGGCACTGAAGCTTTCTTT	CASSQGGHGTEAFF
large	-	15	TRBV6-1	TRBJ1-2	TGTGCCAGCAGTGCCGAATTCAGGGTAGCGTATGGCTACACCTTC	CASSAEFRVAYGYTF
-	-	18	TRBV11-2	TRBJ1-6	TGTGCCAGCAGCTTAAACGCTGGACGGAGCTCCTACAATTCACCCCTCCACTTT	CASSLNAGRSSYNSPLHF
few	TRBD1	17	TRBV10-3	TRBJ2-1	TGTGCCATCAGTGAACTCAATCCGGGACAGAAAAATAATGAGCAGTTCTTT	CAISELNPGQKNNEQFF
-	-	18	TRBV19	TRBJ1-3	TGTGCCAGTAACCCTCGCGGAATGGGGGCGAGCTCTGGAAACACCATATATTTT	CASNPRGMGASSGNTIYF
few	-	15	TRBV27	TRBJ2-7	TGTGCCAGCAGCCCCGACTTTCTGAGCTCCTACGAGCAGTACTTC	CASSPDFLSSYEQYF
few	TRBD1	15	TRBV6-1	TRBJ2-3	TGTGCCAGCAGTCAACAGGGGTCACGGGCAGATACGCAGTATTTT	CASSQQGSRADTQYF
-	-	14	TRBV6-1	TRBJ2-7	TGTGCCAGCAGGGCCCGGCGTACCCTATACGAGCAGTACTTC	CASRARRTLYEQYF
-	-	14	TRBV12-3/TRBV12-4	TRBJ1-2	TGTGCCAGCAATGAAGCCGGGGCGAGAGGTAGCTACACCTTC	CASNEAGARGSYTF
few	-	15	TRBV19	TRBJ2-1	TGTGCCAGTAGTACCGGCCGGGGAAACTACAATGAGCAGTTCTTC	CASSTGRGNYNEQFF
-	TRBD2	15	TRBV11-2	TRBJ2-1	TGTGCCAGCAGCTGGGGACTAGCGCCTCACAATGAGCAGTTCTTC	CASSWGLAPHNEQFF
-	-	13	TRBV30	TRBJ1-5	TGTGCCTGGAGTGTTGGTGCTAATCAGCCCCAGCATTTT	CAWSVGANQPQHF
-	-	13	TRBV6-9	TRBJ2-2	TGTGCCAGCAGTTATGGCAGCACCGGGGAGCTGTTTTTT	CASSYGSTGELFF
-	TRBD2	16	TRBV20-1	TRBJ2-2	TGCAGTGCTAGTAGCGGGAGGGCCGTCAACACCGGGGAGCTGTTTTTT	CSASSGRAVNTGELFF
few	-	14	TRBV6-2/TRBV6-3	TRBJ1-2	TGTGCCAGCAGTTACGAGGGGAGGATATATGGCTACACCTTC	CASSYEGRIYGYTF
few	-	14	TRBV11-2	TRBJ2-3	TGTGCCAGCAGCTTGAGTGGGGTCACAGATACGCAGTATTTT	CASSLSGVTDTQYF
medium-sized	TRBD2	15	TRBV4-1	TRBJ2-7	TGCGCCAGCAGCCAAGATCGGGCTAGCGGATACGAGCAGTACTTC	CASSQDRASGYEQYF
few	TRBD2	16	TRBV6-5	TRBJ2-1	TGTGCCAGCAGTTCGGACGGGGCGGGAGTCTACAATGAGCAGTTCTTC	CASSSDGAGVYNEQFF
few	TRBD1	16	TRBV6-2/TRBV6-3	TRBJ2-7	TGTGCCAGCAGCCCGTCCAGGACAGGGAAGTCCTACGAGCAGTACTTC	CASSPSRTGKSYEQYF
-	-	16	TRBV19	TRBJ2-3	TGTGCCAGTAGTATAGGTACGCGGCTTCTTTGGGATACGCAGTATTTT	CASSIGTRLLWDTQYF
-	TRBD2	17	TRBV27	TRBJ2-2	TGTGCCAGCAGTTTAGCTAGCGGGATTGCCGTGGGCGGGGAGCTGTTTTTT	CASSLASGIAVGGELFF
few	TRBD1	13	TRBV10-1	TRBJ1-5	TGCGCCAGCAGCCGGACAGGGGATCAGCCCCAGCATTTT	CASSRTGDQPQHF
-	TRBD1	14	TRBV5-8	TRBJ1-4	TGTGCCAGCAGCCGGAGGGACAGGCGGGAAAAACTGTTTTTT	CASSRRDRREKLFF
-	-	16	TRBV4-1	TRBJ2-7	TGCGCCAGCAGCCAAGGAAAGACTATTACTACCTACGAGCAGTACTTC	CASSQGKTITTYEQYF
-	TRBD1	16	TRBV6-1	TRBJ1-5	TGTGCCAGCAGTGGGACAGGGGGGTTCGGCAATCAGCCCCAGCATTTT	CASSGTGGFGNQPQHF
-	-	11	TRBV20-1	TRBJ1-2	TGCAGTGCTACACATAGCGGAGGCTACACCTTC	CSATHSGGYTF
few	-	13	TRBV28	TRBJ1-1	TGTGCCAGCAGTTCCGCCGGGGACACTGAAGCTTTCTTT	CASSSAGDTEAFF
-	TRBD2	16	TRBV5-1	TRBJ2-7	TGCGCCAGCAGCCCTACCGCTGGCGGGAGGGCCTACGAGCAGTACTTC	CASSPTAGGRAYEQYF
-	TRBD1	15	TRBV7-8	TRBJ1-4	TGTGCCAGCAGCCAGTCCCGACAGGGTGTTGAAAAACTGTTTTTT	CASSQSRQGVEKLFF
-	TRBD2	16	TRBV20-1	TRBJ2-1	TGCAGTGCCAATTCGGGCGGTTGGCGGGAGGGGAATGAGCAGTTCTTC	CSANSGGWREGNEQFF
few	-	14	TRBV2	TRBJ2-7	TGTGCCAGCAGTGGGGGCAGGGTTGCCTACGAGCAGTACTTC	CASSGGRVAYEQYF